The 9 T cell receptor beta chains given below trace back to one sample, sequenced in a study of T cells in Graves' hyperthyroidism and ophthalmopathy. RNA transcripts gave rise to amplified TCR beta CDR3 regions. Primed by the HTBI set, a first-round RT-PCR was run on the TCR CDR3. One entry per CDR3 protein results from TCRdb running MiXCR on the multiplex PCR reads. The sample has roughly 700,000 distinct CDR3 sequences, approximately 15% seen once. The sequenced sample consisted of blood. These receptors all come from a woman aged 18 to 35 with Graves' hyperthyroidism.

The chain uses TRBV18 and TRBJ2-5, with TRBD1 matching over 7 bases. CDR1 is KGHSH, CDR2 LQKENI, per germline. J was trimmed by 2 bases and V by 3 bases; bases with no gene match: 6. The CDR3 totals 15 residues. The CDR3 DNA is TGTGCCAGCTCACCTAACAGGGACAGTCAAGAGACCCAGTACTTC. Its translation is CASSPNRDSQETQYF.

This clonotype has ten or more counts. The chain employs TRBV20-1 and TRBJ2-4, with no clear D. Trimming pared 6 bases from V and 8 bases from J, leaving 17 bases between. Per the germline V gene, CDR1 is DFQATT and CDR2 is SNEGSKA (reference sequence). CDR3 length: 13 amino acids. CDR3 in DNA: TGCAGTGCCCCTTGGCTAGGCGACGACATTCAGTACTTC. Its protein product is CSAPWLGDDIQYF.

The CDR3: CASSLTGPNYEQYF. The CDR3 nucleotides are TGTGCCAGCAGTTTAACCGGCCCGAATTACGAGCAGTACTTC. The chain uses TRBV28 and TRBJ2-7; unclear D gene. The CDR3 contains 14 residues. Germline assignment: CDR1 MDHEN and CDR2 SYDVKM. V was shortened by 2 bases and J by 4 bases, with 12 bases between the two germline ends.

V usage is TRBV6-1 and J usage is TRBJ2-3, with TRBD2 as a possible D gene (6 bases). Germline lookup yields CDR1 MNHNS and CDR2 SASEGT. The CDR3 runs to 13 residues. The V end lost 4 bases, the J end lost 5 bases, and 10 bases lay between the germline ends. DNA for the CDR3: TGTGCCAGCAGTGTATTGGGAGGAGATACGCAGTATTTT. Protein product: CASSVLGGDTQYF.

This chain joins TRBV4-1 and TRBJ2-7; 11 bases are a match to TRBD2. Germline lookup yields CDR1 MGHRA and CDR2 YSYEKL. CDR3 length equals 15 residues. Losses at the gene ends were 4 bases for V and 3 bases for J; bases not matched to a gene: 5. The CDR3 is CASSPALAGGYEQYF. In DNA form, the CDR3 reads TGCGCCAGCAGCCCCGCCCTAGCGGGGGGCTACGAGCAGTACTTC.

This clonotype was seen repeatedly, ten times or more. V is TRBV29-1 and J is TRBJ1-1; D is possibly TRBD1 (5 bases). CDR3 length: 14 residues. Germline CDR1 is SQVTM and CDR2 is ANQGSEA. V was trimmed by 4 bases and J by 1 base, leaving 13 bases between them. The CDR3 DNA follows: TGCAGCGTTGTGGGGGGGGGTTGGAACACTGAAGCTTTCTTT. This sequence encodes CSVVGGGWNTEAFF.

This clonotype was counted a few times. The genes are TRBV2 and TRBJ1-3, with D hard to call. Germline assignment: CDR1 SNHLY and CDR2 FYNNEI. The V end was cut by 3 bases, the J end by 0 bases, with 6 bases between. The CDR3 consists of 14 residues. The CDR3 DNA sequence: TGTGCCAGCAGTGACGCCAGCTCTGGAAACACCATATATTTT. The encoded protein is CASSDASSGNTIYF. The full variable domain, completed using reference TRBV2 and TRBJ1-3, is EPEVTQTPSHQVTQMGQEVILRCVPISNHLYFYWYRQILGQKVEFLVSFYNNEISEKSEIFDDQFSVERPDGSNFTLKIRSTKLEDSAMYFCASSDASSGNTIYFGEGSWLTVV.

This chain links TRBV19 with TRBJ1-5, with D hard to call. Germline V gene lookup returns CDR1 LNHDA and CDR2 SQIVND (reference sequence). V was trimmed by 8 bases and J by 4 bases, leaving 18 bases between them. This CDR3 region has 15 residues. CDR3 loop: CASSAAWGGNQPQHF. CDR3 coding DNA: TGTGCCAGTTCCGCTGCCTGGGGAGGGAATCAGCCCCAGCATTTT. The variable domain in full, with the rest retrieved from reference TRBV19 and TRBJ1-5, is DGGITQSPKYLFRKEGQNVTLSCEQNLNHDAMYWYRQDPGQGLRLIYYSQIVNDFQKGDIAEGYSVSREKKESFPLTVTSAQKNPTAFYLCASSAAWGGNQPQHFGDGTRLSIL.

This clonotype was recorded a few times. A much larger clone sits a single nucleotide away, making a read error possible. Here the CDR3 reads CVSSLSDGHLPPELHSPLHF. CDR3 sequence (DNA): TGTGTCAGCAGCTTAAGTGATGGCCACCTGCCGCCGGAACTCCATTCACCCCTCCACTTT. V and J are TRBV7-3 and TRBJ1-6; D is undetermined. This CDR3 spans 20 amino acids. Germline CDR1 reads SGHTA; CDR2 reads FQGTGA.